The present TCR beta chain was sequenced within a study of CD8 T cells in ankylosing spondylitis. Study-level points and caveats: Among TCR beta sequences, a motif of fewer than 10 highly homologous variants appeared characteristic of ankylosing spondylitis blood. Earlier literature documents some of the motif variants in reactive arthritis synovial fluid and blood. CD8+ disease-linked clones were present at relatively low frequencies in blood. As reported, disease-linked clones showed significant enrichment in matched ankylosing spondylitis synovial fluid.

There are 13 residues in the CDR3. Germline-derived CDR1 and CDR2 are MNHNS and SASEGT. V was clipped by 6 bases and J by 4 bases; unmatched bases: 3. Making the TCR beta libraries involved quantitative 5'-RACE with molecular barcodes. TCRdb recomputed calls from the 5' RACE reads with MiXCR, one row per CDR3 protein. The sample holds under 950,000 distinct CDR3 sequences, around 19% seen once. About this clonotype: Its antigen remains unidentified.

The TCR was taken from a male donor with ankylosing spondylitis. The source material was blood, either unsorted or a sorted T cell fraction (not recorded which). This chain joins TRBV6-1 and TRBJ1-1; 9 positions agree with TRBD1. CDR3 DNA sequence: TGTGCCAGCAGAACAGGGGGCATCACTGAAGCTTTCTTT. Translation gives CASRTGGITEAFF.